Given below is one TCR beta chain in context. V was clipped by 4 bases and J by 4 bases, with 16 bases between them. This CDR3 spans 15 amino acids. Looked up from germline, CDR1 is MNHEY and CDR2 is SVGEGT. This entry is derived from a study of blood T cell repertoires in COVID-19. Sequencing used immunoSEQ multiplex PCR; TCRdb keeps in-frame clones, though not all of them. The table lists over 200,000 clones, around 84% of them singletons, with over 2% in the top ten. V gene TRBV6-2 or TRBV6-3 combines with J gene TRBJ1-2, with D unclear. Specimen: peripheral blood. The receptor comes from a man in his forties or fifties who had recovered from COVID-19. The CDR3 DNA reads as TGTGCCAGCAGTTCGTCGCCGAACGGGGTCTATGGCTACACCTTC. Translating it yields CASSSSPNGVYGYTF.